The 14 T cell receptor beta chains below come from one sample, sequenced in a study of blood T cell repertoires in COVID-19. Produced via immunoSEQ multiplex PCR; TCRdb's table is partial and in-frame only. This table has 90,000 to 100,000 clones, around 85% appearing once. Sequenced material: peripheral blood. These receptors came from a human donor in a cohort sampled during active COVID-19.

CDR3 in amino acids: CASSRPTGLGGYTF. In nucleotides, the CDR3 is TGTGCCAGCAGCCGCCCGACAGGGTTAGGGGGCTACACCTTC. The chain employs TRBV7-9 and TRBJ1-2; 7 positions match TRBD1. The CDR3 runs 14 residues. The germline V gene encodes CDR1 SEHNR and CDR2 FQNEAQ (reference sequence). The J segment lost 8 bases and the V segment lost 5 bases, leaving 11 bases of the junction unmatched.

In DNA, the CDR3 is TGTGCCAGCAGCTCCGCTCATGACAGGGCCCTCTACAATGAGCAGTTCTTC. It encodes CASSSAHDRALYNEQFF. The rearrangement uses TRBV13 and TRBJ2-1; 7 positions match TRBD1. This CDR3 comprises 17 residues. Looked up from germline, CDR1 is PRHDT and CDR2 is FYEKMQ (reference sequence). V dropped 4 bases and J dropped 3; count of bases not matched to a gene: 12.

A few counts support this clone. The genes are TRBV7-8 and TRBJ1-1; no clear D. Germline lookup yields CDR1 SGHVS and CDR2 FQNEAQ. The germline V and J ends were trimmed by 2 bases and 13 bases, with 11 bases remaining between them. The CDR3 runs to 11 residues. CDR3 DNA: TGTGCCAGCAGCTTATGGGCGGGTCTTTTCTTT. As protein: CASSLWAGLFF.

The chain combines TRBV6-2 or TRBV6-3 with TRBJ1-1, with a possible D match to TRBD1 (5 bases). V was cut by 4 bases and J by 6 bases, with 12 bases left in between. CDR3 size: 13 residues. The V gene's germline CDR1 is MNHEY and CDR2 SVGEGT. The CDR3 reads CASSWGRWAEAFF. The CDR3 DNA follows: TGTGCCAGCAGTTGGGGCAGATGGGCTGAAGCTTTCTTT.

This rearrangement joins TRBV7-2 to TRBJ1-3; D not resolved. This CDR3 spans 16 amino acids. CDR1 SGHTA and CDR2 FQGNSA come from the germline V gene. V was clipped by 1 base and J by 0 bases, with 10 bases between them. CDR3 nucleotides: TGTGCCAGCAGCTTAGGGGCATCGAGCTCTGGAAACACCATATATTTT. Protein product: CASSLGASSSGNTIYF.

The V and J genes are TRBV7-9 and TRBJ2-5; 7 positions match TRBD2. V shed 4 bases, J shed 4 bases, and the junction held 18 bases outside the gene matches. CDR1 is SEHNR, CDR2 FQNEAQ, per germline (reference sequence). CDR3 length: 18 amino acids. CDR3 DNA sequence: TGTGCCAGCAGCTCAGGCCGCTTGGGCGGGAGTCGGGGAGAGACCCAGTACTTC. This codes for CASSSGRLGGSRGETQYF. Combining the CDR3 with reference TRBV7-9 and TRBJ2-5 gives the whole variable domain DTGVSQNPRHKITKRGQNVTFRCDPISEHNRLYWYRQTLGQGPEFLTYFQNEAQLEKSRLLSDRFSAERPKGSFSTLEIQRTEQGDSAMYLCASSSGRLGGSRGETQYFGPGTRLLVL.

This rearrangement joins TRBV2 to TRBJ2-1, with D possibly TRBD2 on 6 matching bases. V dropped 6 bases and J dropped 9 bases, with 21 bases sitting between them. This CDR3 contains 15 residues. Germline CDR1 SNHLY, CDR2 FYNNEI. The CDR3 here is CASRGEAGTYGEQFF. Written as DNA, the CDR3 is TGTGCCAGCAGGGGCGAGGCGGGGACGTATGGTGAGCAGTTCTTC.

This rearrangement joins TRBV30 to TRBJ2-1; 8 nucleotides align to TRBD2. CDR1 GTSNPN and CDR2 SVGIG come from the germline V gene (reference sequence). This CDR3 comprises 17 residues. The ends lost 0 bases at V and 6 bases at J; junction bases unmatched: 13. The CDR3 spells CAWSVPLAAGEGNEQFF. CDR3 nucleotide sequence: TGTGCCTGGAGTGTACCCCTAGCAGCGGGAGAGGGCAATGAGCAGTTCTTC.

CDR3 sequence (DNA): TGCGCCAGCAGCCAAGCCCTCAATGAGCAGTTCTTC. Amino acids: CASSQALNEQFF. The chain is built from TRBV4-1 and TRBJ2-1; D not certain. Deletions cut 1 base from V and 6 bases from J, with 4 bases between. This CDR3 region has 12 residues. The V gene's germline CDR1 is MGHRA and CDR2 YSYEKL.

V is TRBV5-1 and J is TRBJ1-3; 8 bases match TRBD1. The CDR3 sequence is 15 residues long. Germline V gene sequence: CDR1 SGHRS, CDR2 YFSETQ. Unmatched junction bases numbered 3, after V lost 0 bases and J lost 4 bases. DNA of the CDR3: TGCGCCAGCAGCTTGGCAGGGGGCGAGGGAAACACCATATATTTT. Translated: CASSLAGGEGNTIYF.

The rearrangement links TRBV7-2 to TRBJ2-7, with D perhaps TRBD1 (5 bases). In germline, CDR1 is SGHTA, CDR2 FQGNSA. V shed 6 bases and J shed 9 bases, with 18 bases lying between them. CDR3 length equals 13 residues. Written as DNA, the CDR3 is TGTGCCAGCAGACAGGACCCCTTATATCGGCAGTACTTC. It translates to CASRQDPLYRQYF.

This clone has just a few counts. The rearrangement joins TRBV7-3 to TRBJ2-3; D possibly corresponds to TRBD2 (6 bases). Deletions cut 2 bases from V and 4 bases from J, with 13 bases between. CDR1 and CDR2 (germline): SGHTA, FQGTGA. The CDR3 covers 15 residues. Here the CDR3 reads CASSLGTTGADTQYF. CDR3 coding DNA: TGTGCCAGCAGCTTAGGAACGACGGGGGCAGATACGCAGTATTTT.

The chain couples TRBV2 to TRBJ1-1, with 8 bases matching TRBD1. Germline V gene sequence: CDR1 SNHLY, CDR2 FYNNEI. This CDR3 has 14 amino acids. Losses at the gene ends were 5 bases for V and 1 base for J; bases not matched to a gene: 3. In nucleotides, the CDR3 is TGTGCCAGCAGTCTCGACAGGGGGAACACTGAAGCTTTCTTT. Its protein is CASSLDRGNTEAFF.

The rearrangement links TRBV27 to TRBJ2-4; 7 bases fit TRBD1. V shed 7 bases, J shed 9 bases, and the junction held 6 bases outside the gene matches. Germline V gene lookup returns CDR1 MNHEY and CDR2 SMNVEV (reference sequence). There are 12 residues in the CDR3. The CDR3 protein is CASNDRVGIQYF. CDR3 nucleotides: TGTGCCAGCAACGACAGGGTCGGCATTCAGTACTTC.